This record looks at one TCR beta chain sequence and its context. This sample is part of a study of T cell changes during pregnancy in multiple sclerosis. Generated by immunoSEQ multiplex PCR, the TCRdb table keeps only in-frame clones and is missing some. The sample has some 120,000 clones; approximately 93% are singletons. The CDR3 length is 15 residues. With V trimmed by 1 base and J by 3 bases, 3 bases remained unmatched. Germline V CDR1 and CDR2: SGHTA, FQGNSA. The source of this sequence is a female donor with multiple sclerosis, enrolled in a pregnancy study. The material was peripheral blood, obtained before pregnancy. The chain joins TRBV7-2 to TRBJ1-5; the match to TRBD1 covers 7 bases. CDR3 amino acids: CASSLDQGDNQPQHF. The DNA of the CDR3 is TGTGCCAGCAGCTTAGACCAGGGGGACAATCAGCCCCAGCATTTT.